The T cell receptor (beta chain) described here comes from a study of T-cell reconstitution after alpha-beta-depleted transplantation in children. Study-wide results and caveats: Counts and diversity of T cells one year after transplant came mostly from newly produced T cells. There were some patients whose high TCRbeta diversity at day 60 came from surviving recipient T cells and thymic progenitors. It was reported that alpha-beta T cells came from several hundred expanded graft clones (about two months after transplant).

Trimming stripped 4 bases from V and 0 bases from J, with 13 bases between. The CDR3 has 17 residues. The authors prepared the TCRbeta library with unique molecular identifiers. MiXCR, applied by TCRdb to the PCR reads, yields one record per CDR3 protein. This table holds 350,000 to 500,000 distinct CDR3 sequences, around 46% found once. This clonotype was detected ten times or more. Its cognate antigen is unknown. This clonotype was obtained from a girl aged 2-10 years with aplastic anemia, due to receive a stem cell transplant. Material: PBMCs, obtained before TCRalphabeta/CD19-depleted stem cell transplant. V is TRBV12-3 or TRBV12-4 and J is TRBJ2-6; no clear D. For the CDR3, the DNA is TGTGCCAGCAGTTCAGATGGACGGCTCTCTGGGGCCAACGTCCTGACTTTC. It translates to CASSSDGRLSGANVLTF.